This TCR beta chain comes out of a study of spatial heterogeneity in lung cancer. TCRdb reanalysed the 5' RACE reads using MiXCR and keeps one entry per CDR3 protein. The profile covers around 98,000 distinct CDR3 sequences, with just under 20% appearing a single time and 20% to 25% taken by the ten largest. Time point: blood at routine non-recurrence follow-up after resection. Here the sequenced sample was PBMCs, taken at follow-up. This clonotype was obtained from a male donor with early-stage non-small cell lung cancer.

The CDR3 region has the DNA TGCGCCAGCAGCTTGGGACGCGGACAGAGCACAGATACGCAGTATTTT. Translation gives CASSLGRGQSTDTQYF. The chain links TRBV5-1 to TRBJ2-3; D may be TRBD1 (6 bases). The CDR3 has 16 residues. Germline CDR1 and CDR2: SGHRS and YFSETQ. Trimming stripped 0 bases from V and 0 bases from J, with 11 bases between.